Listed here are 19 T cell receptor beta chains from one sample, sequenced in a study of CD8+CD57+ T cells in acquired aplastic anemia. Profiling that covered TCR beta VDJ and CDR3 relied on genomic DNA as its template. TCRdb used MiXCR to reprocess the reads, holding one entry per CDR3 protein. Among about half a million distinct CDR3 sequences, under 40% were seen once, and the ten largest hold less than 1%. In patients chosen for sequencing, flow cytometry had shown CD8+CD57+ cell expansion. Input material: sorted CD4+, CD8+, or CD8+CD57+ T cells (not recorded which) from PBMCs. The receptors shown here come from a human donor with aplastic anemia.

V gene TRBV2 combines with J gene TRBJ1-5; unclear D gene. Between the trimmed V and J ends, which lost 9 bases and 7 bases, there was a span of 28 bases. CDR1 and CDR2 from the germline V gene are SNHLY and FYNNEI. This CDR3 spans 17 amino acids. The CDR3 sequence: CASRRERAAGLDQPQHF. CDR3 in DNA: TGTGCCAGTCGACGGGAAAGGGCCGCGGGGTTGGACCAGCCCCAGCATTTT.

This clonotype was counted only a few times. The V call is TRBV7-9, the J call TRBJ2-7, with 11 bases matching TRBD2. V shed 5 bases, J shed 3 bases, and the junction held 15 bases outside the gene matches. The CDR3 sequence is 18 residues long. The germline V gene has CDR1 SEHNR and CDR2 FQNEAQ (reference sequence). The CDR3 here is CASSLPTGRLAGSYEQYF. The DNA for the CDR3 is TGTGCCAGCAGCCTACCCACCGGACGACTAGCGGGAAGCTACGAGCAGTACTTC.

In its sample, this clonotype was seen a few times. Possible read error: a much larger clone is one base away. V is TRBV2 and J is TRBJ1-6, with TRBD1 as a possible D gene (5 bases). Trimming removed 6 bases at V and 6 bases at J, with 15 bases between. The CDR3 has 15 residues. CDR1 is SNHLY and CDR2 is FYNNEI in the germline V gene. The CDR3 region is CASRGGRVCNSPLHF. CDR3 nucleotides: TGTGCCAGCAGGGGGGGGAGGGTCTGTAATTCACCCCTCCACTTT. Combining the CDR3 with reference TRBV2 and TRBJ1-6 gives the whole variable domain EPEVTQTPSHQVTQMGQEVILRCVPISNHLYFYWYRQILGQKVEFLVSFYNNEISEKSEIFDDQFSVERPDGSNFTLKIRSTKLEDSAMYFCASRGGRVCNSPLHFGNGTRLTVT.

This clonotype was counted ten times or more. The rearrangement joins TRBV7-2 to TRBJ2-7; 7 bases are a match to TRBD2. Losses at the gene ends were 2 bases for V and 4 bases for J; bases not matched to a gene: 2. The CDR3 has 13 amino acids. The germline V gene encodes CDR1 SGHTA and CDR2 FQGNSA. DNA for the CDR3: TGTGCCAGCAGCTTAAAGGGAGGGTACGAGCAGTACTTC. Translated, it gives CASSLKGGYEQYF.

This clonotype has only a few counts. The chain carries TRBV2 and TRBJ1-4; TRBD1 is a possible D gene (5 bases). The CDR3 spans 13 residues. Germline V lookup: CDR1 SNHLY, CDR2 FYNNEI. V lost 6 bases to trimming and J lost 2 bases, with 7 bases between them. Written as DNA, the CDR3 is TGTGCCAGCAGCGCAGGGACTAATGAAAAACTGTTTTTT. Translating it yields CASSAGTNEKLFF.

The CDR3 here is CASSSGTGNQPQHF. The CDR3 DNA follows: TGTGCCAGCAGCTCCGGGACAGGGAACCAGCCCCAGCATTTT. V gene TRBV19 combines with J gene TRBJ1-5; 9 nucleotides agree with TRBD1. The CDR3 sequence is 14 residues long. Germline loops: CDR1 LNHDA, CDR2 SQIVND (reference sequence). Germline trimming cut 9 bases from V and 7 bases from J; bases unmatched to any gene: 10.

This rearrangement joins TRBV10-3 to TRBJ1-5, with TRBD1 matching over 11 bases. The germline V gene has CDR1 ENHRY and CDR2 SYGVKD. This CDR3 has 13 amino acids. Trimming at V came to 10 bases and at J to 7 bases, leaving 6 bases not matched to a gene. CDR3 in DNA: TGTGCCACCGGGACAGGGGGAGGGCAGCCCCAGCATTTT. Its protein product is CATGTGGGQPQHF.

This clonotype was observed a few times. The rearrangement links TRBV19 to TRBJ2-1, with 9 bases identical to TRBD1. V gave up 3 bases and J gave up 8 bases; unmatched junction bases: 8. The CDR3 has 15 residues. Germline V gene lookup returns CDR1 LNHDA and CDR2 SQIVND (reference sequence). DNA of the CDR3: TGTGCCAGTAGTATGGGGGACAGGGAAGTCGATGAGCAGTTCTTC. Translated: CASSMGDREVDEQFF.

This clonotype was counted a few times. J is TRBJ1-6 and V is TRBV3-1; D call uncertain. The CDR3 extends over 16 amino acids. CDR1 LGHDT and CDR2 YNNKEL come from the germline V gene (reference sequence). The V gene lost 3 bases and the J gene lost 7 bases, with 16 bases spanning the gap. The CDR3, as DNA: TGTGCCAGCAGCCAGAAGGGCCCCAGGAGGAATTCACCCCTCCACTTT. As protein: CASSQKGPRRNSPLHF.

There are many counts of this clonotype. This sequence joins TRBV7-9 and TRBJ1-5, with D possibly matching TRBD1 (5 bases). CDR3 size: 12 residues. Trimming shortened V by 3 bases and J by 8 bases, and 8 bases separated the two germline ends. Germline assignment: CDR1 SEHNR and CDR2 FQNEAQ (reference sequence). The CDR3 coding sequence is TGTGCCAGCAGCTTTTTGGGGGAGCCCCAGCATTTT. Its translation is CASSFLGEPQHF.

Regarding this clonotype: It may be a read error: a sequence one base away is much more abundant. The CDR3 reads CATSSDPTAQETQYF. The CDR3 DNA reads TGTGCCACCAGCAGCGACCCGACAGCGCAAGAGACCCAGTACTTC. V and J are TRBV15 and TRBJ2-5; D is perhaps TRBD1 (5 bases). Germline V gene lookup returns CDR1 LNHNV and CDR2 YYDKDF (reference sequence). This CDR3 is built from 15 residues. Deletions cut 3 bases from V and 2 bases from J, with 13 bases between.

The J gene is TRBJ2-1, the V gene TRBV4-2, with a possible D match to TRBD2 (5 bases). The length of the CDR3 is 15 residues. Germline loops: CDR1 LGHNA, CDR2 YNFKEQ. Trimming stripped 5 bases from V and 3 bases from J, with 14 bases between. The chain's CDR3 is CASSASGIDYNEQFF. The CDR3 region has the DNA TGTGCCAGCAGCGCGTCGGGAATTGACTACAATGAGCAGTTCTTC.

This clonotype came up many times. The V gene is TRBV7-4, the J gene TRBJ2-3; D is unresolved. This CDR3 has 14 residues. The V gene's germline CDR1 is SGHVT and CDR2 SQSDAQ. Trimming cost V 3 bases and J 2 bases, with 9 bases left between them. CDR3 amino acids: CASSLSSNTDTQYF. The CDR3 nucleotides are TGTGCCAGCAGCTTGTCTTCTAACACAGATACGCAGTATTTT.

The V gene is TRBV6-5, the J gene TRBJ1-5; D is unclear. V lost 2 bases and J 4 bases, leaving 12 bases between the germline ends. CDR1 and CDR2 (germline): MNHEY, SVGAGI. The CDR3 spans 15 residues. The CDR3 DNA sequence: TGTGCCAGCAGTTACAGGACCGACCGGAATCAGCCCCAGCATTTT. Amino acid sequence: CASSYRTDRNQPQHF.

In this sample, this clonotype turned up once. Here the CDR3 reads CASSRGSITGELFF. The CDR3 DNA reads as TGTGCCAGCAGTCGCGGGAGTATCACCGGGGAGCTGTTTTTT. V gene TRBV27 combines with J gene TRBJ2-2; TRBD2 matches 7 bases. Per germline, CDR1 MNHEY and CDR2 SMNVEV (reference sequence). Trimming took 5 bases from V and 4 from J; bases not matched to a gene: 4. CDR3 length: 14 residues.

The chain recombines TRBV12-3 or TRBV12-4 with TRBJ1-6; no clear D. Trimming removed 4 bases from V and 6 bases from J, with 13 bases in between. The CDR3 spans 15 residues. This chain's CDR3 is CASSSSDRANSPLHF. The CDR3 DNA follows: TGTGCCAGCAGTTCCTCGGACCGAGCTAATTCACCCCTCCACTTT.

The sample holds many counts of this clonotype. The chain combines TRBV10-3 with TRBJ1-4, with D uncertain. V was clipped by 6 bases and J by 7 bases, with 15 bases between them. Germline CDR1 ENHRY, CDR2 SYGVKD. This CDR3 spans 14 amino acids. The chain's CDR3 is CAIRPDISVEKLFF. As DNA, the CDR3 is TGTGCCATCAGGCCAGATATTTCGGTTGAAAAACTGTTTTTT.

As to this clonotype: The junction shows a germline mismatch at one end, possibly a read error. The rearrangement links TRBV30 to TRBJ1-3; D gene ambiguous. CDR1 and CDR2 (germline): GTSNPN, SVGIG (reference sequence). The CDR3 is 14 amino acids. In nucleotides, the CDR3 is TGTACCTGGTGGACGGCTAGCTCTGGAAACACCATATATTTT. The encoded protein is CTWWTASSGNTIYF.

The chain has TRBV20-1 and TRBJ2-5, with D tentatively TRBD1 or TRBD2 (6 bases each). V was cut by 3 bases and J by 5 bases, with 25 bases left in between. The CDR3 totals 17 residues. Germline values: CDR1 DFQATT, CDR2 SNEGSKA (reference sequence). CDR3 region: CSASPRVTGRRGETQYF. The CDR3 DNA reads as TGCAGTGCTAGCCCCCGGGTTACCGGGAGAAGGGGGGAGACCCAGTACTTC.